Sequencing of this TCR beta chain was carried out in a study of cytomegalovirus exposure and HLA in healthy donors. Study overall: In a later analysis, it was reported that the 120 validation repertoires had been produced on the same platform as the 670 or so repertoires belonging to the first cohort. Study-wide findings and caveats: Some TCR beta chains (roughly 150 of them) were listed as cytomegalovirus-associated.

This clone was seen only once. Its specificity is not known. Germline loops: CDR1 SEHNR, CDR2 FQNEAQ (reference sequence). Between the trimmed V and J ends, which lost 3 bases and 2 bases, there was a span of 8 bases. The CDR3 consists of 13 residues. Sequenced by immunoSEQ multiplex PCR; TCRdb stores in-frame clones only, minus some. The sample has under 100,000 clones; 90% to 97% are singletons. This clonotype was sampled from a woman under 30 in good health and CMV-seronegative. The V and J genes are TRBV7-9 and TRBJ2-7; no clear D. Sequencing was done on a sample of PBMCs. The CDR3 loop is CASSFKQPYEQYF. CDR3 DNA: TGTGCCAGCAGCTTCAAACAGCCCTACGAGCAGTACTTC.